Listed below are T cell receptor beta chains from one sample, sequenced in a study of T cell changes during pregnancy in multiple sclerosis. The table came from immunoSEQ multiplex PCR; TCRdb's copy has only in-frame clones and leaves some out. The table has 50,000 to 65,000 clones, around 93% seen once; the top ten hold 3.2%. Sequencing used CD8+ T cells from peripheral blood mononuclear cells, obtained in the second trimester of pregnancy. All receptors come from a female donor with multiple sclerosis, enrolled in a pregnancy study. CDR3s include the opening cysteine and the closing phenylalanine or tryptophan. The D gene is left open where the match is weak. Only part of the rows carry a size: once, few, many, or a class if the clone is expanded.

D,size,V,J,CDR3,DNA
TRBD1,.,TRBV5-1,TRBJ2-1,CASSSGTGLYHEQFF,TGCGCCAGCAGCTCCGGGACAGGGTTGTACCATGAGCAGTTCTTC
.,.,TRBV30,TRBJ2-4,CAWSEGRGANIQYF,TGTGCCTGGAGTGAGGGACGGGGGGCGAACATTCAGTACTTC
.,.,TRBV2,TRBJ1-5,CASSEGGALNQPQHF,TGTGCCAGCAGTGAAGGGGGAGCGTTAAATCAGCCCCAGCATTTT
.,.,TRBV7-8,TRBJ2-7,CASSPGGISYEQYF,TGTGCCAGCAGCCCAGGCGGGATCTCCTACGAGCAGTACTTC
.,.,TRBV19,TRBJ1-2,CASYDRNYGYTF,TGTGCCAGTTATGACAGGAACTATGGCTACACCTTC
.,.,TRBV9,TRBJ2-7,CASSGSTDFYEQYF,TGTGCCAGCAGCGGATCGACAGACTTCTACGAGCAGTACTTC
TRBD2,.,TRBV5-1,TRBJ2-1,CASSPAGGVSGPYNEQFF,TGCGCCAGCAGCCCGGCGGGGGGGGTCTCGGGGCCATACAATGAGCAGTTCTTC
.,.,TRBV28,TRBJ1-1,CASSLPGQKAEAFF,TGTGCCAGCAGTTTACCTGGACAGAAGGCGGAAGCTTTCTTT
.,.,TRBV19,TRBJ1-2,CASSIGGVGYTF,TGTGCCAGTAGTATAGGAGGAGTGGGCTACACCTTC
.,.,TRBV2,TRBJ2-2,CASSEATTVGNTGELFF,TGTGCCAGCAGTGAAGCGACGACAGTAGGGAACACCGGGGAGCTGTTTTTT
.,.,TRBV7-3,TRBJ2-1,CASSWEDVNYNEQFF,TGTGCCAGCAGCTGGGAGGATGTAAACTACAATGAGCAGTTCTTC
TRBD1,.,TRBV15,TRBJ2-5,CATSSRDRQETQYF,TGTGCCACCAGCAGCCGGGACAGGCAAGAGACCCAGTACTTC
TRBD1,.,TRBV4-1,TRBJ2-7,CASSQDPGDRGRDSF,TGCGCCAGCAGCCAAGATCCGGGGGACAGGGGGAGAGATAGCTTC
.,.,TRBV13,TRBJ2-7,CASSLSSGYEQYF,TGTGCCAGCAGCTTAAGTTCAGGCTACGAGCAGTACTTC
TRBD1,.,TRBV7-9,TRBJ2-6,CASTGQGIEANVLTF,TGCGCCAGCACCGGACAGGGGATAGAGGCCAACGTCCTGACTTTC
TRBD1,.,TRBV27,TRBJ2-3,CASIGQVPDTQYF,TGTGCCAGCATTGGACAGGTACCAGATACGCAGTATTTT
.,few,TRBV4-1,TRBJ1-1,CASSPGTPPNTEAFF,TGCGCCAGCAGCCCCGGGACACCACCTAACACTGAAGCTTTCTTT
.,.,TRBV4-1,TRBJ1-2,CASSQDMGAFYGYTF,TGCGCCAGCAGCCAAGATATGGGCGCTTTCTATGGCTACACCTTC
.,.,TRBV5-4,TRBJ2-3,CASSLELSTDTQYF,TGTGCCAGCAGCTTGGAGCTGAGCACAGATACGCAGTATTTT
.,.,TRBV4-1,TRBJ2-7,CASSPVRGENEQYF,TGCGCCAGCAGCCCCGTACGGGGTGAGAACGAGCAGTACTTC
TRBD2,.,TRBV29-1,TRBJ2-1,CSVRRKREVGVNEQFF,TGCAGCGTTCGTCGGAAGCGGGAGGTTGGTGTGAATGAGCAGTTCTTC
.,.,TRBV7-9,TRBJ2-1,CASSLVPTPNEQFF,TGTGCCAGCAGCTTAGTACCAACTCCTAATGAGCAGTTCTTC
.,.,TRBV6-4,TRBJ2-3,CASSAGSTDTQYF,TGTGCCAGCAGTGCCGGGAGTACAGATACGCAGTATTTT
TRBD1,.,TRBV28,TRBJ1-2,CASRALGTGDGYTF,TGTGCCAGCAGAGCTCTCGGGACAGGGGATGGCTACACCTTC
TRBD1,.,TRBV27,TRBJ2-2,CASSPHGQGLTGELFF,TGTGCCAGCAGTCCGCACGGACAGGGGTTAACCGGGGAGCTGTTTTTT
TRBD1,once,TRBV5-1,TRBJ1-1,CASSPQSGADRGRTEAFF,TGCGCCAGCAGCCCTCAATCCGGGGCCGACAGGGGTCGCACTGAAGCTTTCTTT
TRBD1,.,TRBV7-3,TRBJ2-1,CASSLGQGANNEQFF,TGTGCCAGCAGCCTGGGACAGGGGGCCAACAATGAGCAGTTCTTC
.,.,TRBV13,TRBJ2-7,CASSDHSQGYEQYF,TGTGCCAGCAGCGATCATAGTCAGGGTTACGAGCAGTACTTC
.,.,TRBV29-1,TRBJ2-1,CSTYYNEQFF,TGCAGCACCTATTACAATGAGCAGTTCTTC
TRBD2,.,TRBV19,TRBJ2-7,CASSIGRGISYEQYF,TGTGCCAGTAGTATCGGGAGGGGGATTTCCTACGAGCAGTACTTC
.,.,TRBV27,TRBJ1-1,CASATGSLNTEAFF,TGTGCCAGCGCGACCGGGTCCCTGAACACTGAAGCTTTCTTT
TRBD2,.,TRBV9,TRBJ2-7,CASSVGGTSGTYEQYF,TGTGCCAGCAGCGTCGGGGGGACTAGCGGTACCTACGAGCAGTACTTC
.,.,TRBV7-2,TRBJ2-7,CASSRDTEGTYEQYF,TGTGCCAGCAGCCGGGATACGGAGGGAACCTACGAGCAGTACTTC
.,.,TRBV5-8,TRBJ2-3,CASSLEGASGTDTQYF,TGTGCCAGCAGCTTGGAAGGGGCATCCGGCACAGATACGCAGTATTTT
.,.,TRBV6-5,TRBJ1-1,CASRRSNTEAFF,TGTGCCAGCAGGCGGAGTAACACTGAAGCTTTCTTT
TRBD2,.,TRBV10-3,TRBJ2-1,CAISRTSGSAYNEQFF,TGTGCCATCAGTCGGACTAGCGGGAGTGCGTACAATGAGCAGTTCTTC
TRBD2,once,TRBV2,TRBJ2-1,CASSESASGYNEQFF,TGTGCCAGCAGTGAGTCGGCTAGCGGTTACAATGAGCAGTTCTTC
.,.,TRBV28,TRBJ2-5,CASSSLGGTQYF,TGTGCCAGCAGTTCGTTAGGGGGGACCCAGTACTTC
.,.,TRBV11-2,TRBJ1-3,CASSWSEGPDRNTIYF,TGTGCCAGCAGCTGGTCTGAGGGTCCAGACCGAAACACCATATATTTT
.,.,TRBV27,TRBJ2-7,CASSLSSGNAYEQYF,TGTGCCAGCAGTTTATCTAGCGGAAATGCCTACGAGCAGTACTTC
TRBD1,.,TRBV7-9,TRBJ1-5,CASSLEGPTGRQPQHF,TGTGCCAGCAGCTTAGAGGGGCCGACAGGGAGACAGCCCCAGCATTTT
.,.,TRBV4-1,TRBJ2-1,CASSPPVRANEQFF,TGCGCCAGCAGCCCCCCGGTTCGAGCCAATGAGCAGTTCTTC
.,.,TRBV7-9,TRBJ2-1,CASSLRGYNEQFF,TGTGCCAGCAGCTTAAGGGGGTACAATGAGCAGTTCTTC
.,.,TRBV2,TRBJ2-7,CASSEGRVYEQYF,TGTGCCAGCAGTGAAGGACGGGTCTACGAGCAGTACTTC
.,.,TRBV28,TRBJ2-7,CASSQIAESYEQYF,TGTGCCAGCAGCCAAATAGCGGAGTCCTACGAGCAGTACTTC